This T cell receptor (beta chain) was recovered during a study of blood T cell repertoires in COVID-19. The overall study: The United States, Italy and Spain were the sources of the acute and convalescent COVID-19 samples.

Original data processing: Reference gene primer amplification in the assay estimated nucleated cell counts. Repertoires were generated with immunoSEQ multiplex PCR, while TCRdb's copy carries only in-frame clones and drops some. The D gene and trimming were derived from the DNA, and the V and J assignments and clone size from that table. The sample includes some 500,000 clones, around nine tenths of them seen just once. The cohort comprised adults aged roughly 18 to 95 years residing in 20 to 30 US areas. Donors in Cohort 3 who had recovered were those with two negative PCRs, healthcare professional clearance, or resolution of their symptoms. The sequence was obtained from a woman in her forties who had recovered from COVID-19. The source material was PBMCs or T cells enriched from blood (not recorded which).

The CDR3 reads CASSWDRASPLHF. The CDR3 DNA reads TGTGCCAGCAGCTGGGACAGGGCTTCACCCCTCCACTTT. The chain recombines TRBV5-6 with TRBJ1-6; 9 bases match TRBD1. In germline, CDR1 is SGHDT, CDR2 YYEEEE. V was pared by 3 bases and J by 9 bases, with 1 base of the junction left unmatched. The CDR3 has 13 amino acids.